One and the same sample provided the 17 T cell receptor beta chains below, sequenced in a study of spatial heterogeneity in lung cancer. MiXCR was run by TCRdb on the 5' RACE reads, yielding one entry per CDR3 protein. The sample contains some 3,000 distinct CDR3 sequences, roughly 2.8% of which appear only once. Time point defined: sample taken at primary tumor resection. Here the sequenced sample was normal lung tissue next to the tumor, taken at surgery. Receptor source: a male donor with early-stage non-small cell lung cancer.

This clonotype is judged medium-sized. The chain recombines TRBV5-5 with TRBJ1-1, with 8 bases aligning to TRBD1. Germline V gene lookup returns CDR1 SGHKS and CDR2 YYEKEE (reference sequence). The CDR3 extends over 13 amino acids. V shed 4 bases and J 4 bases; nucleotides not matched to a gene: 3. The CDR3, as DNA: TGTGCCAGCAGCATTGGGACAGGCACTGAAGCTTTCTTT. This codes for CASSIGTGTEAFF.

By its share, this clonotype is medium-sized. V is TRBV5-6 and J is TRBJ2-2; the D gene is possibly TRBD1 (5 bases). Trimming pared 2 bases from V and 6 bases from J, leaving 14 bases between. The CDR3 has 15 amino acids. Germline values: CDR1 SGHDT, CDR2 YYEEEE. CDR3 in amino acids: CASSFGAAGSGELFF. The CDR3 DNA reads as TGTGCCAGCAGCTTTGGTGCGGCAGGGTCCGGGGAGCTGTTTTTT.

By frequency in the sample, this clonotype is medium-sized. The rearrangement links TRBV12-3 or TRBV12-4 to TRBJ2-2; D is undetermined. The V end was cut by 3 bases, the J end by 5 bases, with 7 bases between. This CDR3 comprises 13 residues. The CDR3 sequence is CASSLSLTGELFF. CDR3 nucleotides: TGTGCCAGCAGTTTGAGTCTTACCGGGGAGCTGTTTTTT.

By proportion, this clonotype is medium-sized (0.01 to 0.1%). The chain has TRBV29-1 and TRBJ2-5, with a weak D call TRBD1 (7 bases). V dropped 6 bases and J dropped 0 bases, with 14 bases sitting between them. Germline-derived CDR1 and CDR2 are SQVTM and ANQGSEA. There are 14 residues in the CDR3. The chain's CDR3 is CSVLAGGYQETQYF. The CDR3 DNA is TGCAGCGTCCTGGCAGGGGGGTACCAAGAGACCCAGTACTTC.

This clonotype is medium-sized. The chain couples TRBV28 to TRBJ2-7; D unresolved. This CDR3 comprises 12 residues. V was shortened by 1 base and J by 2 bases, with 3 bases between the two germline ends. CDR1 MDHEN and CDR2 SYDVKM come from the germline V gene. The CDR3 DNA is TGTGCCAGCAGTTTATACACCTACGAGCAGTACTTC. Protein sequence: CASSLYTYEQYF.

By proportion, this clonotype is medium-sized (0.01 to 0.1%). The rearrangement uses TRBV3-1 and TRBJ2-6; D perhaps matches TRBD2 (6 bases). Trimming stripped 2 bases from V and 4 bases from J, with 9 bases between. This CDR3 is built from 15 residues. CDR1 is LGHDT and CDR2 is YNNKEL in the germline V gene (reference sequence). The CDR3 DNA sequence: TGTGCCAGCAGCCAACGGGGGACCGGGGCCAACGTCCTGACTTTC. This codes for CASSQRGTGANVLTF. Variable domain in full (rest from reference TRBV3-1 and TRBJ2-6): DTAVSQTPKYLVTQMGNDKSIKCEQNLGHDTMYWYKQDSKKFLKIMFSYNNKELIINETVPNRFSPKSPDKAHLNLHINSLELGDSAVYFCASSQRGTGANVLTFGAGSRLTVL.

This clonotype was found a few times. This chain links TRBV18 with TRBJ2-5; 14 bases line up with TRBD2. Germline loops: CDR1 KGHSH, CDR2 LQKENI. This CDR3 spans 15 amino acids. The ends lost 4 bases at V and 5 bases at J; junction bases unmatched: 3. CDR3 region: CASSLGLAGGETQYF. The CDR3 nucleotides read TGTGCCAGCTCACTCGGACTAGCGGGAGGTGAGACCCAGTACTTC.

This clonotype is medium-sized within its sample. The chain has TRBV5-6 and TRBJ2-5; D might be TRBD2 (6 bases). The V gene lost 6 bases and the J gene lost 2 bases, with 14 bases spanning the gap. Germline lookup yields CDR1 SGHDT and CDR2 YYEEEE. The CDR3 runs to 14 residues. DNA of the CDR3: TGTGCCAGCACCCCCCGGGACTCTCAAGAGACCCAGTACTTC. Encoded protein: CASTPRDSQETQYF.

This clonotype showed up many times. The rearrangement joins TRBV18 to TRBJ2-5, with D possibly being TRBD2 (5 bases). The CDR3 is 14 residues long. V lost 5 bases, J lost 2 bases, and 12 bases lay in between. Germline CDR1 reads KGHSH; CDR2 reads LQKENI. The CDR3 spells CASSFRTGQETQYF. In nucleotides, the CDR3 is TGTGCCAGCTCATTTCGGACGGGGCAAGAGACCCAGTACTTC.

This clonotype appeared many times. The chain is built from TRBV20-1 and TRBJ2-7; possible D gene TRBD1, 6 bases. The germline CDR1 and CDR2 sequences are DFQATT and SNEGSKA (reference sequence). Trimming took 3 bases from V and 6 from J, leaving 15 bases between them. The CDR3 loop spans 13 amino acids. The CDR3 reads CSASIGRGGEQYF. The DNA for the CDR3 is TGCAGTGCTAGTATCGGCAGGGGTGGCGAGCAGTACTTC.

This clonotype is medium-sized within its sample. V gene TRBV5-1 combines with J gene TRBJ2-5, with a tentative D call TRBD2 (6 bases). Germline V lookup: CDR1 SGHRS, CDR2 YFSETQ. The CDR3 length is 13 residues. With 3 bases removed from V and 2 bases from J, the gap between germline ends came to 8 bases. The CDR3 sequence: CASSSGRQETQYF. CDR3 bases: TGCGCCAGCAGCTCAGGGAGGCAAGAGACCCAGTACTTC.

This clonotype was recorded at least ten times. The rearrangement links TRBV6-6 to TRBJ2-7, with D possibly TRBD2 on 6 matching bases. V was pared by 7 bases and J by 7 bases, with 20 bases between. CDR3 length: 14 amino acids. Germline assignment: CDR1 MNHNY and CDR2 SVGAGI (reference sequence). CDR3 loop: CASIPGPMAGEQYF. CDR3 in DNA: TGTGCCAGCATCCCGGGACCGATGGCGGGGGAGCAGTACTTC.

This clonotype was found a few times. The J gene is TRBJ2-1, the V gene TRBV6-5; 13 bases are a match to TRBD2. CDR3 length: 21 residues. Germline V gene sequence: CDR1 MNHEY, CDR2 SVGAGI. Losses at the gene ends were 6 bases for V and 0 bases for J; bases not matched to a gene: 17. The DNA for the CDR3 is TGTGCCAGCAGCCCAGGGACTAGCGGGATAACGACCCGGGGCTCCTACAATGAGCAGTTCTTC. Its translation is CASSPGTSGITTRGSYNEQFF.

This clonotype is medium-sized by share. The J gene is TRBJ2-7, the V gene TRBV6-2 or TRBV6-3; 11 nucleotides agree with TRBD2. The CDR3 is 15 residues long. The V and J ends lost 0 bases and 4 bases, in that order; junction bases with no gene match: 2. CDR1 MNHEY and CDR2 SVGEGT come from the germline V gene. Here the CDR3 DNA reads TGTGCCAGCAGTTACTCGGCTAGCGGGAGGTACGAGCAGTACTTC. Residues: CASSYSASGRYEQYF.

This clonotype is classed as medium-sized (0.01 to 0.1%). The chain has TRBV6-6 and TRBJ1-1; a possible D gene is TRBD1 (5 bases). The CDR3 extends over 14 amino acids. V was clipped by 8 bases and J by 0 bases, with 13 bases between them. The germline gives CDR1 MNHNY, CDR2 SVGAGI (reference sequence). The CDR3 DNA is TGTGCCAGCCTTGGGACGGGATTGAACACTGAAGCTTTCTTT. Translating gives CASLGTGLNTEAFF.

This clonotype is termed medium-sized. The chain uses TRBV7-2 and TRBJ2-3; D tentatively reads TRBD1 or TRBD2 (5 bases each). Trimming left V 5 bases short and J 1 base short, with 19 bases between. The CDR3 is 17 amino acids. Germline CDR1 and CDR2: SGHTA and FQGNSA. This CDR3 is CASSQRGPGDRTDTQYF. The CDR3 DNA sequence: TGTGCCAGCAGCCAGAGGGGACCTGGGGACCGCACAGATACGCAGTATTTT. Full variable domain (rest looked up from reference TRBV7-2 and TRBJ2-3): GAGVSQSPSNKVTEKGKDVELRCDPISGHTALYWYRQSLGQGLEFLIYFQGNSAPDKSGLPSDRFSAERTGGSVSTLTIQRTQQEDSAVYLCASSQRGPGDRTDTQYFGPGTRLTVL.

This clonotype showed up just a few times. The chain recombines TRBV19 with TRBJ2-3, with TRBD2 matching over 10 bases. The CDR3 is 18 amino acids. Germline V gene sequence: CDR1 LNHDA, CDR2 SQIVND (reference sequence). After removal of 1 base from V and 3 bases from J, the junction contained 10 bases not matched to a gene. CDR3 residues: CASSIGRAGGPRTDTQYF. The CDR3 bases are TGTGCCAGTAGTATAGGCAGAGCGGGAGGGCCCAGGACAGATACGCAGTATTTT.